The rows below give T cell receptor beta chains drawn from one sample of a study of T-cell reconstitution after alpha-beta-depleted transplantation in children. Each CDR3 protein is one row after TCRdb ran MiXCR on the PCR reads. In the table there are roughly 200,000 distinct CDR3 sequences, approximately 8.4% of which are singletons. The input for sequencing was PBMCs, mostly from graft donor cells, taken 360 days after TCRalphabeta/CD19-depleted stem cell transplant. All receptors come from a male patient aged 2-15 years who had a stem cell transplant for acute myeloid leukemia, so the T cells may come from the graft donor. CDR3s include the opening cysteine and the closing phenylalanine or tryptophan. The order of the fields is V gene, J gene, clone size, D gene, CDR3 DNA, CDR3 protein. D genes are given only for firm matches. Some rows have no size entry. The others give once, few or many, or a class for an expanded clone.

>TRBV18|TRBJ2-7|.|.
TGTGCCAGCTCACCGCTAAGGGACTTGAGTTACGAGCAGTACTTC
CASSPLRDLSYEQYF
>TRBV7-9|TRBJ2-5|many|.
TGTGCCAGCAGCTTGGAGAGCGGAGAAGAGACCCAGTACTTC
CASSLESGEETQYF
>TRBV4-1|TRBJ2-3|few|.
TGCGCCAGCAGCCTAGACCCCCGGAGGTGGGATACGCAGTATTTT
CASSLDPRRWDTQYF
>TRBV29-1|TRBJ2-4|.|.
TGCAGCGTTGGGTCCCGACAGGCCATTCAGTACTTC
CSVGSRQAIQYF
>TRBV12-3/TRBV12-4|TRBJ2-5|.|.
TGTGCCAGCAGTTTACGATTCACACAGGGCAGGGAGACCCAGTACTTC
CASSLRFTQGRETQYF
>TRBV20-1|TRBJ2-3|many|TRBD2
TGCAGTGCGACAGCGGGGGGGCGGGTCACAGATACGCAGTATTTT
CSATAGGRVTDTQYF
>TRBV12-3/TRBV12-4|TRBJ2-5|many|.
TGTGCCAGCAGTTCGCTACAGGGTTACCTGGGCCAAGAGACCCAGTACTTC
CASSSLQGYLGQETQYF
>TRBV20-1|TRBJ2-3|many|TRBD2
TGCAGTGCCCCACTAGCGGGCACAGATACGCAGTATTTT
CSAPLAGTDTQYF
>TRBV18|TRBJ2-1|.|TRBD2
TGTGCCAGCTCACCACCCTTTGGCGGGAGCGGTTTTGACGGCAATGAGCAGTTCTTC
CASSPPFGGSGFDGNEQFF
>TRBV13|TRBJ2-3|few|.
TGTGCCAGCAGCTTAGGGGGGGTTCTAGCGGATACGCAGTATTTT
CASSLGGVLADTQYF
>TRBV20-1|TRBJ1-5|.|TRBD1
TGCAGTGTTCGACAGGGTTCTAAGAATCAGCCCCAGCATTTT
CSVRQGSKNQPQHF
>TRBV24-1|TRBJ1-5|.|.
TGTGCCACCAACCACGGGGCAGGGGTTGGCAATCAGCCCCAGCATTTT
CATNHGAGVGNQPQHF
>TRBV3-1|TRBJ2-5|once|TRBD2
TGTGCCTGCAGTTGGGTAGGGACTAGCGGGAGGGCCAACCAAGAGACCCAGTACTTC
CACSWVGTSGRANQETQYF
>TRBV7-9|TRBJ2-3|many|.
TGTGCCAGCAGCTTCGGTCAGGGCACAGATACGCAGTATTTT
CASSFGQGTDTQYF
>TRBV4-3|TRBJ2-1|few|.
TGCGCCAGCAGCCAAGATTCGGGGGAGTGGACCTACAATGAGCAGTTCTTC
CASSQDSGEWTYNEQFF
>TRBV5-5|TRBJ2-5|many|.
TGTGCCAGCAGCTTGCGGGGGGGGACAGGCCAAGAGACCCAGTACTTC
CASSLRGGTGQETQYF
>TRBV20-1|TRBJ1-1|.|.
TGCAGTGCTCGGGAGGGGATGAACACTGAAGCTTTCTTT
CSAREGMNTEAFF
>TRBV20-1|TRBJ2-2|few|.
TGCAGTGCTAGGCAGACAGACTTTATGCAGGGACCCGGGGAGCTGTTTTTT
CSARQTDFMQGPGELFF